This T cell receptor beta chain was recorded in a study of T cell repertoires in cytomegalovirus infection. Germline V gene sequence: CDR1 SGHVS, CDR2 FNYEAQ. The CDR3 sequence is 12 residues long. Trimming took 4 bases from V and 7 from J, leaving 8 bases between them. TCRdb re-called the reads with MiXCR, one entry per CDR3 protein. Among roughly 150,000 distinct CDR3 sequences listed, about 20% were seen once. This sequence joins TRBV7-6 and TRBJ2-1; TRBD1 is a possible D gene (6 bases). This clonotype originated in a human donor in good health (CMV status not recorded). Some clones in this sample may be carry-over from other donors' samples. Sequencing used PBMCs. CDR3 region: CASSSGQNEQFF. CDR3 DNA sequence: TGTGCCAGCAGCTCCGGACAGAATGAGCAGTTCTTC.